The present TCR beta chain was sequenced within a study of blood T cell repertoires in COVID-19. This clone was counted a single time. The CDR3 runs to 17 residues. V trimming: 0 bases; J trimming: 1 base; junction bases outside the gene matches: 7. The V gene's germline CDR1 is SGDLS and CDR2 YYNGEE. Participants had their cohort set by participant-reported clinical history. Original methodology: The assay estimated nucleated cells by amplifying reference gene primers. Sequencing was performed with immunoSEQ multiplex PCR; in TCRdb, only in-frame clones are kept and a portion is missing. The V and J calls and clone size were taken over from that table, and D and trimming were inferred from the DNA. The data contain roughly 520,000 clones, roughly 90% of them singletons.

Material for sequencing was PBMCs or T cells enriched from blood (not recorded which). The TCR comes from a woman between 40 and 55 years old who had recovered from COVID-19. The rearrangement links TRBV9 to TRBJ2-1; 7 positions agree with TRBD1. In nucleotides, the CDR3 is TGTGCCAGCAGCGTAGCTACGGGGACAGCATCCTACAATGAGCAGTTCTTC. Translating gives CASSVATGTASYNEQFF. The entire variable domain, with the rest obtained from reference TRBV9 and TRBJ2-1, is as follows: DSGVTQTPKHLITATGQRVTLRCSPRSGDLSVYWYQQSLDQGLQFLIQYYNGEERAKGNILERFSAQQFPDLHSELNLSSLELGDSALYFCASSVATGTASYNEQFFGPGTRLTVL.